The rows below give T cell receptor beta chains drawn from one sample of a study of cytomegalovirus exposure and HLA in healthy donors. This table comes from immunoSEQ multiplex PCR, and its TCRdb copy is limited to in-frame clones, with some not included. Among about 98,000 clones listed, around 73% were seen once. The sequencing sample was made of PBMCs. The receptors were gathered from a female donor in good health and CMV-seronegative. The CDR3 runs from the conserved cysteine through the conserved F or W. Fields, in order: J gene, V gene, CDR3 length, clone size, CDR3 protein. Only some rows state a clone size, as once, few, many or a class for expanded clones.

j_gene: TRBJ2-1; v_gene: TRBV4-3; len: 15; abundance: -; CDR3aa: CASSQGTRNYNEQFF
j_gene: TRBJ1-2; v_gene: TRBV29-1; len: 12; abundance: -; CDR3aa: CSVAGTVYGYTF
j_gene: TRBJ1-3; v_gene: TRBV7-6; len: 14; abundance: few; CDR3aa: CASSPQSSGNTIYF
j_gene: TRBJ2-7; v_gene: TRBV2; len: 13; abundance: -; CDR3aa: CASSPRTSYEQYF
j_gene: TRBJ1-5; v_gene: TRBV2; len: 15; abundance: -; CDR3aa: CASRGTQNSNQPQHF
j_gene: TRBJ1-1; v_gene: TRBV5-6; len: 13; abundance: few; CDR3aa: CASSAGTALEAFF
j_gene: TRBJ2-7; v_gene: TRBV27; len: 11; abundance: -; CDR3aa: CASGWGSEQYF
j_gene: TRBJ2-1; v_gene: TRBV13; len: 15; abundance: once; CDR3aa: CASSTAGQGYNEQFF
j_gene: TRBJ2-3; v_gene: TRBV19; len: 15; abundance: few; CDR3aa: CASRRASGSLDTQYF
j_gene: TRBJ2-7; v_gene: TRBV18; len: 14; abundance: -; CDR3aa: CASSPGTGGYEQYF
j_gene: TRBJ2-7; v_gene: TRBV6-1; len: 14; abundance: -; CDR3aa: CASSWGGGGSEQYF
j_gene: TRBJ1-6; v_gene: TRBV30; len: 14; abundance: -; CDR3aa: CAWGQGTVSSPLHF
j_gene: TRBJ2-1; v_gene: TRBV6-5; len: 15; abundance: -; CDR3aa: CASRPGLAGDNEQFF
j_gene: TRBJ2-1; v_gene: TRBV4-1; len: 15; abundance: -; CDR3aa: CASSHAGTDYNEQFF
j_gene: TRBJ2-7; v_gene: TRBV30; len: 14; abundance: -; CDR3aa: CAWSVGRGSYEQYF
j_gene: TRBJ2-2; v_gene: TRBV6-4; len: 13; abundance: many; CDR3aa: CASSDSDTGELFF
j_gene: TRBJ2-1; v_gene: TRBV13; len: 15; abundance: few; CDR3aa: CASSSTSGGLNKQFF
j_gene: TRBJ2-7; v_gene: TRBV11-3; len: 12; abundance: few; CDR3aa: CASSSGGLEQYF
j_gene: TRBJ2-3; v_gene: TRBV14; len: 14; abundance: -; CDR3aa: CASSRGLSTDTQYF
j_gene: TRBJ2-1; v_gene: TRBV6-6; len: 16; abundance: -; CDR3aa: CTSSFGLAGVYNEQFF
j_gene: TRBJ2-1; v_gene: TRBV9; len: 17; abundance: -; CDR3aa: CASSVGGIGSSYNEQFF
j_gene: TRBJ2-2; v_gene: TRBV30; len: 14; abundance: -; CDR3aa: CASPRTSGGGELFF
j_gene: TRBJ2-7; v_gene: TRBV6-1; len: 14; abundance: -; CDR3aa: CASRKDRKIYEQYF
j_gene: TRBJ2-5; v_gene: TRBV7-2; len: 15; abundance: -; CDR3aa: CASSLRRGGWETQYF
j_gene: TRBJ2-1; v_gene: TRBV5-4; len: 16; abundance: -; CDR3aa: CASSWGGGAVYNEQFF
j_gene: TRBJ2-7; v_gene: TRBV19; len: 14; abundance: -; CDR3aa: CASSKTGIGYEQYF